A single sample is the source of the 28 T cell receptor beta chains below, sequenced in a study of blood T cells in healthy people across ages (dated by TCRdb to between 2014 and 2016). The library was generated by 5' RACE. Sequencing used an Illumina HiSeq 2500. A second 7 to 11 cycle PCR used a sample-barcoded 5' primer and a J-beta primer mix. In TCRdb, the public reads were trimmed at Q25 with fastp and aligned with MiXCR, with productive beta chains retained. Rows matching on CDR3 protein sequence are summarized as one entry with the most common DNA and genes. Here the sample has approximately 1.5 million distinct CDR3 sequences; about 32% occur a single time. Together, the top ten hold around 11% of the sample. The sequenced material came from blood. The origin of the receptors is a woman younger than 45 in good health.

This clonotype was observed a handful of times. The V gene is TRBV3-1, the J gene TRBJ1-6; TRBD1 might be the D (5 bases). Trimming stripped 0 bases from V and 10 bases from J, with 28 bases between. Germline V lookup: CDR1 LGHDT, CDR2 YNNKEL (reference sequence). The CDR3 is made up of 20 amino acids. DNA of the CDR3: TGTGCCAGCAGCCAAGATCCAGCCGGGACTCCAACCCGTAGGCGGTCACCCCTCCACTTT. Its translation: CASSQDPAGTPTRRRSPLHF.

This clonotype came up many times. The V gene is TRBV20-1, the J gene TRBJ2-7, with D uncertain. V lost 3 bases, J lost 0 bases, and 3 bases lay in between. CDR1 DFQATT and CDR2 SNEGSKA come from the germline V gene (reference sequence). The CDR3 runs to 11 residues. The CDR3 region is CSARVSYEQYF. DNA of the CDR3: TGCAGTGCTAGGGTCTCCTACGAGCAGTACTTC.

The gene calls are TRBV28 and TRBJ1-1; the D gene is possibly TRBD1 (5 bases). V was trimmed by 6 bases and J by 10 bases, leaving 12 bases between them. The CDR3 is 11 amino acids. Germline values: CDR1 MDHEN, CDR2 SYDVKM. Here the CDR3 reads CASRTVGGAFF. As DNA, the CDR3 is TGTGCCAGCAGGACAGTCGGGGGAGCTTTCTTT.

In nucleotides, the CDR3 is TGCAGTGCTAAGGCTTTGCGGGAGCAATGGAGCTCCTACAATGAGCAGTTCTTC. Translation gives CSAKALREQWSSYNEQFF. The chain is built from TRBV20-1 and TRBJ2-1, with TRBD2 identical over 7 bases. The CDR3 is 18 amino acids. CDR1 and CDR2 (germline): DFQATT, SNEGSKA (reference sequence). V dropped 4 bases and J dropped 0; count of bases not matched to a gene: 15.

This chain joins TRBV5-1 and TRBJ1-5, with D uncertain. The germline CDR1 and CDR2 sequences are SGHRS and YFSETQ. This CDR3 is 15 amino acids long. V shed 1 base and J shed 2 bases, with 10 bases lying between them. CDR3 protein: CASSLNGMGNQPQHF. CDR3 nucleotides: TGCGCCAGCAGCTTGAACGGGATGGGCAATCAGCCCCAGCATTTT. Complete variable domain (other parts from reference TRBV5-1 and TRBJ1-5): KAGVTQTPRYLIKTRGQQVTLSCSPISGHRSVSWYQQTPGQGLQFLFEYFSETQRNKGNFPGRFSGRQFSNSRSEMNVSTLELGDSALYLCASSLNGMGNQPQHFGDGTRLSIL.

This clonotype was observed a few times. The CDR3 loop reads CASSVALSGEQYF. The CDR3 nucleotides are TGTGCCAGCAGCGTAGCCCTTTCGGGGGAGCAGTACTTC. The chain couples TRBV9 to TRBJ2-7; possible D gene TRBD2, 5 bases. CDR1 is SGDLS, CDR2 YYNGEE, per germline. Trimming pared 0 bases from V and 7 bases from J, leaving 11 bases between. The CDR3 extends over 13 amino acids.

In regard to this clonotype: One junction end does not reproduce the germline sequence, and a read error may be involved. The chain has TRBV2 and TRBJ2-1, with D perhaps matching TRBD2 (7 bases). CDR1 and CDR2 from the germline V gene are SNHLY and FYNNEI. This CDR3 is built from 15 residues. The CDR3 region is CASRPGGASYSEQFF. The CDR3 region has the DNA TGTGCCAGCAGGCCGGGGGGCGCGTCCTACAGTGAGCAGTTCTTC.

The genes are TRBV20-1 and TRBJ1-5, with D hard to call. The CDR3 extends over 14 amino acids. Trimming removed 3 bases at V and 2 bases at J, with 11 bases between. Germline loops: CDR1 DFQATT, CDR2 SNEGSKA (reference sequence). CDR3 nucleotides: TGCAGTGCTAGGCCCCATGGTGGCAATCAGCCCCAGCATTTT. This sequence encodes CSARPHGGNQPQHF.

The CDR3 sequence: CATSTRRNTEAFF. The CDR3 DNA reads TGTGCCACCAGCACGAGAAGGAACACTGAAGCTTTCTTT. The gene calls are TRBV15 and TRBJ1-1, with D uncertain. The V gene's germline CDR1 is LNHNV and CDR2 YYDKDF (reference sequence). Trimming shortened V by 4 bases and J by 1 base, and 7 bases separated the two germline ends. CDR3 size: 13 residues.

The table lists this clonotype with a few counts. The chain employs TRBV3-1 and TRBJ1-4; TRBD1 matches 10 bases. V lost 3 bases and J lost 8; bases outside the gene matches: 6. The CDR3 loop spans 15 amino acids. The germline gives CDR1 LGHDT, CDR2 YNNKEL (reference sequence). CDR3 coding DNA: TGTGCCAGCAGCCAGGGGGACAGGGGAGAGGAAAAACTGTTTTTT. This encodes CASSQGDRGEEKLFF.

The sample holds a few counts of this clonotype. The chain combines TRBV9 with TRBJ2-7, with 7 bases aligning to TRBD1. Germline-derived CDR1 and CDR2 are SGDLS and YYNGEE. The CDR3 consists of 15 residues. The trim removed 0 bases at V and 3 bases at J, leaving 6 bases unmatched. The CDR3 region is CASSVGRGNRYEQYF. For the CDR3, the DNA is TGTGCCAGCAGCGTAGGCAGGGGGAACCGCTACGAGCAGTACTTC.

In regard to this clonotype: A read error may be the cause here, since a much bigger clone is one base away. The chain carries TRBV25-1 and TRBJ2-3, with 7 bases matching TRBD1. This CDR3 spans 17 amino acids. Germline CDR1 and CDR2: MGHDK and SYGVNS. The CDR3 DNA is TGTGCCAACAGTGATAGGAAGGGGGCTATTTCAGGAAATACGCAGTATTTT. This translates into CANSDRKGAISGNTQYF.

The rearrangement uses TRBV7-9 and TRBJ2-5; tentative D call: TRBD1 (7 bases). The CDR3 loop spans 16 amino acids. V lost 4 bases and J 5 bases, leaving 20 bases between the germline ends. Germline loops: CDR1 SEHNR, CDR2 FQNEAQ (reference sequence). The CDR3 loop is CASSSDAKGAGETQYF. CDR3 nucleotide sequence: TGTGCCAGCAGCTCGGACGCGAAGGGGGCGGGGGAGACCCAGTACTTC.

This clonotype was recorded a few times. The chain carries TRBV6-6 and TRBJ2-7, with 8 bases lining up with TRBD2. The CDR3 has 15 residues. In germline, CDR1 is MNHNY, CDR2 SVGAGI (reference sequence). V lost 0 bases to trimming and J lost 4 bases; unmatched junction nucleotides: 5. CDR3 DNA sequence: TGTGCCAGCAGTTACTCTAGCGGGGTATCATACGAGCAGTACTTC. Translation gives CASSYSSGVSYEQYF.

This clonotype has a handful of counts. V is TRBV7-9 and J is TRBJ2-5; TRBD2 matches 12 bases. There are 18 residues in the CDR3. The J segment lost 2 bases and the V segment lost 5 bases, leaving 12 bases of the junction unmatched. The V gene's germline CDR1 is SEHNR and CDR2 FQNEAQ (reference sequence). DNA for the CDR3: TGTGCCAGCAGCAAAAAAACGACTAGCGGGAGAGCGCAAGAGACCCAGTACTTC. It translates to CASSKKTTSGRAQETQYF. The complete variable domain, with remaining parts taken from reference TRBV7-9 and TRBJ2-5, reads DTGVSQNPRHKITKRGQNVTFRCDPISEHNRLYWYRQTLGQGPEFLTYFQNEAQLEKSRLLSDRFSAERPKGSFSTLEIQRTEQGDSAMYLCASSKKTTSGRAQETQYFGPGTRLLVL.

This clonotype showed up just a few times. This rearrangement joins TRBV4-1 to TRBJ1-5; possible D gene TRBD1, 6 bases. Trimming stripped 0 bases from V and 11 bases from J, with 17 bases between. This CDR3 has 15 residues. CDR1 is MGHRA, CDR2 YSYEKL, per germline. The CDR3 loop is CASSQDPTGPGTQHF. The CDR3 coding sequence is TGCGCCAGCAGCCAAGATCCGACAGGCCCCGGAACCCAGCATTTT.

V gene TRBV5-4 combines with J gene TRBJ2-3; D is tentatively TRBD1 or TRBD2 (5 bases each). Germline V gives CDR1 SGHNT, CDR2 YYREEE (reference sequence). Trimming cost V 3 bases and J 4 bases, with 18 bases left between them. The CDR3 totals 16 residues. CDR3 in DNA: TGTGCCAGCAGCTACACGGGGCCCACCGGGGCAGATACGCAGTATTTT. Its protein is CASSYTGPTGADTQYF.

This clonotype turned up a few times. V usage is TRBV6-4 and J usage is TRBJ2-5; TRBD2 is a possible D gene (5 bases). V gave up 4 bases and J gave up 11 bases, with 23 bases separating them. The CDR3 extends over 15 amino acids. Germline CDR1 MRHNA, CDR2 SNTAGT. The CDR3 protein is CASSGPPTGYWEQYF. The CDR3 nucleotides read TGTGCCAGCAGTGGGCCCCCGACGGGATACTGGGAGCAGTACTTC.

This chain links TRBV29-1 with TRBJ2-7, with D uncertain. Trimming removed 7 bases at V and 7 bases at J, with 14 bases between. The CDR3 loop spans 11 amino acids. Germline CDR1 reads SQVTM; CDR2 reads ANQGSEA. The DNA of the CDR3 is TGCAGCGGTCGACTCAACAATGAGCAGTACTTC. Its translation is CSGRLNNEQYF.

On this clonotype itself: Just one base apart from a much larger clone, this may be a read error. The genes are TRBV10-3 and TRBJ2-7; D gene uncertain. Germline V gene data show CDR1 as ENHRY and CDR2 as SYGVKD. The CDR3 is 12 amino acids. Trimming took off 4 bases at V and 3 bases at J, with 7 bases between the two ends. For the CDR3, the DNA is TGTGCCATCAGTGGGACCAGCTACGAGCAGTACTTC. Translation gives CAISGTSYEQYF.

The chain uses TRBV3-1 and TRBJ1-4; D not certain. V lost 1 base and J lost 2, with 17 bases in between. This CDR3 spans 18 amino acids. Germline V lookup: CDR1 LGHDT, CDR2 YNNKEL (reference sequence). CDR3 protein: CASSQVFTEDSTNEKLFF. In nucleotides, the CDR3 is TGTGCCAGCAGCCAAGTTTTTACGGAGGACTCGACTAATGAAAAACTGTTTTTT.

This clonotype was seen only a few times. This chain joins TRBV12-3 or TRBV12-4 and TRBJ2-5, with 8 bases fitting TRBD2. V trimming: 5 bases; J trimming: 2 bases; junction bases outside the gene matches: 10. The CDR3 runs to 16 residues. This CDR3 is CASSPRGAGVQETQYF. The CDR3 nucleotides are TGTGCCAGCAGTCCCCGTGGAGCGGGGGTTCAAGAGACCCAGTACTTC.

This clonotype was picked up a small number of times. The V and J genes are TRBV7-2 and TRBJ2-1; 10 bases map to TRBD2. Germline V gene lookup returns CDR1 SGHTA and CDR2 FQGNSA. The CDR3 loop spans 14 amino acids. The V gene end was trimmed by 1 base and the J gene end by 9 bases; junction bases not matched to a gene: 3. The CDR3 bases are TGTGCCAGCAGCTTAGGGACTAGCGGCAGTGAGCAGTTCTTC. Translation gives CASSLGTSGSEQFF.

V and J are TRBV20-1 and TRBJ2-1; unclear D gene. This CDR3 has 16 residues. Trimming stripped 1 base from V and 6 bases from J, with 19 bases between. Germline assignment: CDR1 DFQATT and CDR2 SNEGSKA (reference sequence). The CDR3 DNA is TGCAGTGCTAGAGGCGGCCGGTGGCCTCCCTTCAATGAGCAGTTCTTC. Translation: CSARGGRWPPFNEQFF.

The table lists this clonotype with a few counts. The chain joins TRBV27 to TRBJ1-6, with D perhaps matching TRBD1 (5 bases). Germline assignment: CDR1 MNHEY and CDR2 SMNVEV (reference sequence). The CDR3 is made up of 16 amino acids. V lost 3 bases, J lost 6 bases, and 15 bases lay in between. The chain's CDR3 is CASSFHIYGGNSPLHF. In DNA, the CDR3 is TGTGCCAGCAGTTTCCACATTTACGGGGGTAATTCACCCCTCCACTTT.

CDR3 region: CASSQPTGTGGLETQYF. The CDR3, as DNA: TGTGCCAGCAGCCAACCCACCGGGACAGGGGGCCTAGAGACCCAGTACTTC. This rearrangement joins TRBV14 to TRBJ2-5, with 12 bases lining up with TRBD1. J was trimmed by 4 bases and V by 2 bases; bases with no gene match: 8. The germline V gene encodes CDR1 SGHDN and CDR2 FVKESK. This CDR3 is built from 17 residues.

The CDR3 coding sequence is TGTGCCAGCAGTTACTCTTGGGGAGATCCAAACACTGAAGCTTTCTTT. This encodes CASSYSWGDPNTEAFF. The rearrangement links TRBV6-5 to TRBJ1-1; D gene ambiguous. The CDR3 length is 16 residues. Germline assignment: CDR1 MNHEY and CDR2 SVGAGI. Trimming removed 0 bases at V and 2 bases at J, with 13 bases between.

The chain recombines TRBV5-6 with TRBJ2-7; 7 bases are shared with TRBD1. The CDR3 totals 14 residues. The V gene end was trimmed by 2 bases and the J gene end by 4 bases; junction bases not matched to a gene: 6. The germline V gene encodes CDR1 SGHDT and CDR2 YYEEEE. CDR3 sequence: CASSFRDRCYEQYF. CDR3 sequence (DNA): TGTGCCAGCAGCTTCCGGGACAGATGTTACGAGCAGTACTTC.